These T cell receptor beta chains were read from a single sample in a study of radiotherapy plus CTLA-4 blockade in lung cancer. The assay was immunoSEQ multiplex PCR, and TCRdb's table has in-frame clones only and misses some. Among more than 55,000 clones listed, roughly 80% were seen once. This specimen was peripheral blood, taken from a patient treated with radiotherapy plus ipilimumab. The receptors derive from a human donor with non-small cell lung cancer who had a complete response to radiotherapy plus ipilimumab. CDR3s include the opening cysteine and the closing phenylalanine or tryptophan. D genes are given only for firm matches. The size of a clone is reported for some rows only, either as once, few or many, or as a class for expanded clones.

clone size	D gene	V gene	J gene	CDR3 DNA	CDR3 protein
few	TRBD2	TRBV25-1	TRBJ2-3	TGTGCCAGCAGCCATAGCGGGAGCGCAGATACGCAGTATTTT	CASSHSGSADTQYF
few	-	TRBV9	TRBJ1-6	TGTGCCAGCAGCGTAGAAGGTCAGGATTCACCCCTCCACTTT	CASSVEGQDSPLHF
-	-	TRBV7-2	TRBJ1-5	TGTGCCAGCAGCTTAGTGGCAGGTCAGCAGCCCCAGCATTTT	CASSLVAGQQPQHF
-	TRBD2	TRBV5-5	TRBJ2-2	TGTGCCAGCACCCCGGGGGGGAATGGCGGGGAGCTGTTTTTT	CASTPGGNGGELFF
-	TRBD2	TRBV6-1	TRBJ2-1	TGTGCCAGCAGTGTGGGGGGTAGCGGGCCCAATGAGCAGTTCTTC	CASSVGGSGPNEQFF
-	-	TRBV27	TRBJ2-5	TGTGCCAGCAGTTTAGAAGGGGGAGAGACCCAGTACTTC	CASSLEGGETQYF
-	TRBD2	TRBV10-3	TRBJ2-7	TGTGCCATCAGTGAGTCCTTGGGACTAGCGGCCTCCTACGAGCAGTACTTC	CAISESLGLAASYEQYF
-	-	TRBV18	TRBJ1-2	TGTGCCAGCTCACCACGGGAGGGCTACACCTTC	CASSPREGYTF
few	-	TRBV18	TRBJ2-2	TGTGCCAGCTCACGTCAGGGTTCCCCGAACACCGGGGAGCTGTTTTTT	CASSRQGSPNTGELFF
few	-	TRBV27	TRBJ2-1	TGTGCCAGCAGAGCCCTTCAGGTCGGGAAGCAGTTCTTC	CASRALQVGKQFF
once	TRBD1	TRBV7-2	TRBJ1-2	TGTGCCAGCAGCTTGGGACAGGGGTACCGTGGCTACACCTTC	CASSLGQGYRGYTF
-	-	TRBV9	TRBJ1-6	TGTGCCAGCAGCGTAGGCAGCGGCGTGGGTTCACCCCTCCACTTT	CASSVGSGVGSPLHF
-	TRBD2	TRBV30	TRBJ2-7	TGTGCCTGGACATCCGGGCGGGGGTCCTACGAGCAGTACTTC	CAWTSGRGSYEQYF
-	TRBD1	TRBV6-6	TRBJ1-5	TGTGCCAGCAATGGACAGGGCGAACAGCCCCAGCATTTT	CASNGQGEQPQHF
once	-	TRBV28	TRBJ2-2	TGTGCCAGCAGTTTATTGGGCAGGGCGGTCACCGGGGAGCTGTTTTTT	CASSLLGRAVTGELFF
once	TRBD1	TRBV5-1	TRBJ2-2	TGCGCCAGCAGCCCGCCGGGACAGGGGGCTTTCGCCGGGGAGCTGTTTTTT	CASSPPGQGAFAGELFF
-	-	TRBV10-1	TRBJ1-1	TGCGCCAGCAGTGAGTCGGGGGGGCAGGCTGAAGCTTTCTTT	CASSESGGQAEAFF
-	-	TRBV11-2	TRBJ1-2	TGTGCCAGCAGCCCAGGACGGCGGGGTAGCTATGGCTACACCTTC	CASSPGRRGSYGYTF
-	-	TRBV4-2	TRBJ2-5	TGTGCCAGCAGCCAAGGCCGCTCCGAGCAAGAGACCCAGTACTTC	CASSQGRSEQETQYF
-	-	TRBV4-1	TRBJ1-2	TGCGCCAGCAGATTGGGGCGGGGAACCCTTGACTATGGCTACACCTTC	CASRLGRGTLDYGYTF
-	-	TRBV9	TRBJ2-2	TGTGCCAGCAGCCCCGCCCTGACAGGATTTGGCACCGGGGAGCTGTTTTTT	CASSPALTGFGTGELFF
-	TRBD1	TRBV11-3	TRBJ1-3	TGTGCCAGCACCAAGGGACAGACTAGCTCTGGAAACACCATATATTTT	CASTKGQTSSGNTIYF
-	TRBD2	TRBV4-1	TRBJ2-3	TGCGCCAGCAGCCAAGGACTAGCGGGGGGCTTAAGGGATACGCAGTATTTT	CASSQGLAGGLRDTQYF
-	TRBD1	TRBV7-9	TRBJ1-2	TGTGCCAGCAGCTTACAGGGGGTCTGGGGCTATGGCTACACCTTC	CASSLQGVWGYGYTF
once	-	TRBV19	TRBJ1-2	TGTGCCAGTAGTACTGGACAGTGGGGCTACACCTTC	CASSTGQWGYTF
-	-	TRBV7-9	TRBJ2-1	TGTGCCAGCAGCCTTGACAGAAATGAGCAGTTCTTC	CASSLDRNEQFF
-	TRBD1	TRBV6-5	TRBJ1-2	TGTGCCAGCAGTTACTCCTACAGGGGAGGTGGCTACACCTTC	CASSYSYRGGGYTF
-	-	TRBV7-8	TRBJ2-1	TGTGCCAGCAGCTTACCCAGGGGATCCTACAATGAGCAGTTCTTC	CASSLPRGSYNEQFF
medium-sized	TRBD1	TRBV10-3	TRBJ2-2	TGTGCCATCAGAGGGGGCGGAATCACCGGGGAGCTGTTTTTT	CAIRGGGITGELFF
-	-	TRBV4-3	TRBJ2-1	TGCGCCAGCAGCCAAATAACAGCCCAACGGGGTAATGAGCAGTTCTTC	CASSQITAQRGNEQFF
-	-	TRBV7-9	TRBJ1-5	TGTGCCAGCAGCTTAGCAGGGACACCTAGCAATCAGCCCCAGCATTTT	CASSLAGTPSNQPQHF
-	TRBD2	TRBV5-4	TRBJ2-5	TGTGCCAGCAGCTTCCTAGCGGGGGCCCTGACTCTCGGGGGGGCCCAGTACTTC	CASSFLAGALTLGGAQYF
-	TRBD1	TRBV27	TRBJ2-7	TGTGCCAGCAGACTTCCAGGGGGAAGCTCCTACGAGCAGTACTTC	CASRLPGGSSYEQYF
-	-	TRBV5-1	TRBJ2-3	TGCGCCAGCAGCTTGTGGCTTGCCACAGATACGCAGTATTTT	CASSLWLATDTQYF
-	-	TRBV5-1	TRBJ2-7	TGCGCCAGCAGCTTGCAGGTTGACAGCGAGCAGTACTTC	CASSLQVDSEQYF
-	-	TRBV4-3	TRBJ2-1	TGCGCCAGCAGCCAAGATAAAGCACGGGAGCAGTTCTTC	CASSQDKAREQFF
-	TRBD2	TRBV7-9	TRBJ2-1	TGTGCCAGCCCTTCTAGCGGGAGTAATGAGCAGTTCTTC	CASPSSGSNEQFF
-	-	TRBV19	TRBJ2-2	TGTGCCAACCCGGACAGTGAGAACACCGGGGAGCTGTTTTTT	CANPDSENTGELFF
-	-	TRBV18	TRBJ2-1	TGTGCCAGCACCGCTAGAAATGAGCAGTTCTTC	CASTARNEQFF
-	-	TRBV7-2	TRBJ1-1	TGTGCCAGCAGCTCGCGACAGGATCGTGAAGCTTTCTTT	CASSSRQDREAFF
-	TRBD1	TRBV18	TRBJ1-2	TGTGCCAGCTCACCAGGAGGACAGGGGGCACTTTATGGCTACACCTTC	CASSPGGQGALYGYTF
-	TRBD1	TRBV30	TRBJ1-1	TGTGCCTGGAGGGGGGGTGTGACAGGGTCAACTTTCTTT	CAWRGGVTGSTFF
-	-	TRBV6-5	TRBJ1-5	TGTGCCAGCAGTCCGGAGAACAATCAGCCCCAGCATTTT	CASSPENNQPQHF
few	-	TRBV7-2	TRBJ2-7	TGTGCCAGCACCATAGGACGGGGGGCATCCTACGAGCAGTACTTC	CASTIGRGASYEQYF
-	-	TRBV6-5	TRBJ1-5	TGTGCCAGCAGTTACGGCAGACTTAGCAATCAGCCCCAGCATTTT	CASSYGRLSNQPQHF
once	TRBD1	TRBV19	TRBJ1-5	TGTGCCAGTAGCCTTTATACAGGGGCTAGCAATCAGCCCCAGCATTTT	CASSLYTGASNQPQHF
-	TRBD1	TRBV5-1	TRBJ1-1	TGCGCCAGCAGCACCACAGGGGCCCGGGTTAACACTGAAGCTTTCTTT	CASSTTGARVNTEAFF
once	-	TRBV18	TRBJ2-5	TGTGCCAGCTCACCAACCCAGCAAGAGACCCAGTACTTC	CASSPTQQETQYF
-	TRBD2	TRBV14	TRBJ2-1	TGTGCCAGCAGCGATCTAGCGGGGGCCGACAATGAGCAGTTCTTC	CASSDLAGADNEQFF
-	TRBD1	TRBV19	TRBJ1-1	TGTGCCAGTACCCCATCCCGGGACAGCCCCTCAGAAGCTTTCTTT	CASTPSRDSPSEAFF
-	-	TRBV7-8	TRBJ1-5	TGTGCCAGCAGCTTAGGTAGGACACTGAGCAATCAGCCCCAGCATTTT	CASSLGRTLSNQPQHF
-	TRBD2	TRBV4-1	TRBJ2-4	TGCGCCAGCAGCCAAGGGGGACAGCGGGGGGGAGCCAAAAACATTCAGTACTTC	CASSQGGQRGGAKNIQYF
-	TRBD1	TRBV18	TRBJ1-1	TGTGCCAGCTCACCACCGGACAGGGACACTGAAGCTTTCTTT	CASSPPDRDTEAFF
-	TRBD2	TRBV30	TRBJ2-5	TGTGCCTGGAGTTCGTTGGGGCGGGGGGATCAAGAGACCCAGTACTTC	CAWSSLGRGDQETQYF
few	-	TRBV6-1	TRBJ1-1	TGTGCCAGCATGGGGGGGGTGACTGAAGCTTTCTTT	CASMGGVTEAFF
-	TRBD1	TRBV6-1	TRBJ2-4	TGTGCCAGCAGGGGGACAGGGTTGACCCTCATTCAGTACTTC	CASRGTGLTLIQYF
-	-	TRBV11-2	TRBJ2-1	TGTGCCAGCAGCGTAGGGGACTTGGGGGTGAGCTCCTACAATGAGCAGTTCTTC	CASSVGDLGVSSYNEQFF
-	-	TRBV30	TRBJ1-1	TGTGCCCGGGAGACCCGTGGGAACACTGAAGCTTTCTTT	CARETRGNTEAFF
-	-	TRBV5-1	TRBJ2-2	TGCGCCTCCCGGACTCGGACAGATAACACCGGGGAGCTGTTTTTT	CASRTRTDNTGELFF
-	TRBD1	TRBV19	TRBJ1-5	TGTGCCAGTTCACCAACAGGGGTCAATCAGCCCCAGCATTTT	CASSPTGVNQPQHF